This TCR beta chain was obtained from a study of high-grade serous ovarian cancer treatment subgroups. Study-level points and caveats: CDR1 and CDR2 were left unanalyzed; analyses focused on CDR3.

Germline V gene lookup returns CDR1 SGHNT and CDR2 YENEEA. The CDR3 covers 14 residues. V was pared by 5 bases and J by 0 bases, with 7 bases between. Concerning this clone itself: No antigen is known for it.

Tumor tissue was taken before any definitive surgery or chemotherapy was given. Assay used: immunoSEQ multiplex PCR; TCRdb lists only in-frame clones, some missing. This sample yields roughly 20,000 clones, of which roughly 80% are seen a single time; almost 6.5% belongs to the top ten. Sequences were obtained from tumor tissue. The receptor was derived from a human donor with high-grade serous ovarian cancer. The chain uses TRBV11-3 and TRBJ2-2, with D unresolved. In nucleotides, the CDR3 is TGTGCCAGCAGCCCCCCTACGAACACCGGGGAGCTGTTTTTT. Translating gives CASSPPTNTGELFF.